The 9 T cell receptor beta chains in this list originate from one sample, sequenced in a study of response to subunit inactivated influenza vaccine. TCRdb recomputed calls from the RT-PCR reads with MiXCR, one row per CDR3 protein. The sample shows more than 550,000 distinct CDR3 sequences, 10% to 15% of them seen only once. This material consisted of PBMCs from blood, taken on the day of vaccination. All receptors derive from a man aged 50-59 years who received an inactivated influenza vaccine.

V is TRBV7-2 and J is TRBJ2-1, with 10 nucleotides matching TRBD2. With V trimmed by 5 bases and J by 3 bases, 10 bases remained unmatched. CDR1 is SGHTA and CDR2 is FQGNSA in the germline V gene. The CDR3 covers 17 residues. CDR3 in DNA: TGTGCCAGCAGCCCCTACCTAGCGGGAGTACTCTACAATGAGCAGTTCTTC. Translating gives CASSPYLAGVLYNEQFF.

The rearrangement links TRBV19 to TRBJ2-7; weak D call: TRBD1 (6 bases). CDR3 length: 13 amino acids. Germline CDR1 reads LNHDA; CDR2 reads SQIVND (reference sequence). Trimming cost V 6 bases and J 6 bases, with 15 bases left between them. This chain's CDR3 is CASRSKTGTEQYF. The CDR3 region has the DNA TGTGCCAGTAGATCCAAGACAGGTACCGAGCAGTACTTC.

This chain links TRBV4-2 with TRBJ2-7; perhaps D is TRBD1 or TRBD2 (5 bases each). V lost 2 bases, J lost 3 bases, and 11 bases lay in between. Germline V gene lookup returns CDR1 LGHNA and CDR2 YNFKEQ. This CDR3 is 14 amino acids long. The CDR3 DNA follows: TGTGCCAGCAGCCAACAGGGAGAAATCTACGAGCAGTACTTC. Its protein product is CASSQQGEIYEQYF.

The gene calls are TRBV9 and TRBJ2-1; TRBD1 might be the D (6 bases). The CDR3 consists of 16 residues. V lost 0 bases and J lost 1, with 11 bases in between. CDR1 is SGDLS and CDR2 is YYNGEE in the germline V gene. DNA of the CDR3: TGTGCCAGCAGCGTAGCTCGGACAGAATCCTACAATGAGCAGTTCTTC. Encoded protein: CASSVARTESYNEQFF.

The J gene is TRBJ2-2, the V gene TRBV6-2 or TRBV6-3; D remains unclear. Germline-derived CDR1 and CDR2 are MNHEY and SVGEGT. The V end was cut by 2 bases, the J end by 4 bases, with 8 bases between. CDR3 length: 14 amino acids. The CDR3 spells CASSYMQSTGELFF. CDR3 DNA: TGTGCCAGCAGTTACATGCAGTCCACCGGGGAGCTGTTTTTT.

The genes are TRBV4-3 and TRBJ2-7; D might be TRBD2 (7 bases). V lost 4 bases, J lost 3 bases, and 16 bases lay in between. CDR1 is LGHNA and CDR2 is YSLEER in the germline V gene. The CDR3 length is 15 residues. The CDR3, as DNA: TGCGCCAGCAGCCCGGAGAGGGGGGGCCTCTACGAGCAGTACTTC. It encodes CASSPERGGLYEQYF.

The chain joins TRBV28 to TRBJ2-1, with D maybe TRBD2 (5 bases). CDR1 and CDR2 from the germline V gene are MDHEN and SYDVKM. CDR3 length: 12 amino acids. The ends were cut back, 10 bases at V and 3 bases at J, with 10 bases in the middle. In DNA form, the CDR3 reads TGTGCCACCGCCCGGGACTACAATGAGCAGTTCTTC. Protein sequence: CATARDYNEQFF.

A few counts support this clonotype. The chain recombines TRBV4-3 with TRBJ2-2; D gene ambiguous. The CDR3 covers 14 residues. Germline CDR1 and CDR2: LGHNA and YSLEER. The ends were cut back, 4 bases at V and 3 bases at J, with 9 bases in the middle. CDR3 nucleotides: TGCGCCAGCAGCCTAACGTTAGACACCGGGGAGCTGTTTTTT. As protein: CASSLTLDTGELFF.

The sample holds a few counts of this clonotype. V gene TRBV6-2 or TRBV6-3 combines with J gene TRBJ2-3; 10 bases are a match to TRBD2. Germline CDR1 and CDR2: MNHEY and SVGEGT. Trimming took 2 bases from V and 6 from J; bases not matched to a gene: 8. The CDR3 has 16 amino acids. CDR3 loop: CASSYDPSGSLDTQYF. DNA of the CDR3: TGTGCCAGCAGTTACGATCCTAGCGGGAGTTTGGATACGCAGTATTTT.